This T cell receptor beta chain was observed in a study of regulatory T cells in long-lasting Graves disease (dated by TCRdb to the early 2020s). Regarding the study in general: Patients with newly diagnosed Graves' disease had been on antithyroid drugs for under 3 months. The study was registered as a clinical trial and conducted in China. TCR sequencing covered some 13 persistent and approximately 20 newly diagnosed Graves' disease patients, 33 samples in total. Patients with persistent Graves' disease were compared with patients with newly diagnosed Graves' disease using TCR sequencing and RNA sequencing of peripheral blood. Paper-wide results and their limitations: Persistent patients shared more public clonotypes among themselves (around 3,000) than newly diagnosed patients did (roughly 910). Sequencing and analysis were limited to the TCR beta chain. Persistent Graves' disease patients showed lower TCR Shannon entropy and fewer highly expanded clones than newly diagnosed patients, suggesting clonal expansion. TRBV28, TRBJ1-2 and TRBJ2-5 were preferentially used in persistent disease, while TRBV20-1 and TRBJ2-1 were favored in newly diagnosed disease. As a limitation, the authors acknowledged that the small sample size may reduce accuracy. Peripheral blood alone was examined, since thyroid tissue, which constituted the primary lesion, could not be accessed.

This clonotype appeared a few times. Which antigen it targets is not known. No much larger clone exists at a distance of one base, and base qualities are not known. Libraries came from multiplex PCR. Sequencer: Illumina HiSeq 4000. TCR beta libraries were built with iRepertoire HTBI primers and Arm-PCR amplification of CDR3 regions. Before sequencing, the PCR products underwent gel purification. As for how the authors treated the data: A total of 62 TRBV and some 15 TRBJ segments were identified across samples and were used for gene usage analysis of CDR3 amino acid clonotypes. COPE and FqMerger were used to merge filtered high-quality paired reads into contigs. BLAST was used to align contigs to the IMGT TRBV, TRBD and TRBJ reference genes, and CDR3 was defined following IMGT. Highly expanded clones were defined as clonotypes with a frequency above 0.1%. Shannon entropy served as the measure of repertoire diversity, while the Gini coefficient captured V-J evenness. A clonotype was considered public if more than one individual shared it. Using fastp trimming at Q25 and MiXCR clonotype assembly, TCRdb reanalyzed the public sequencing data and kept in-frame beta chains. Records with the same CDR3 protein are collapsed into one entry carrying the most frequent genes and DNA. These V and J calls are TCRdb output, not the study's own analysis. This sample gives 680,000 or so distinct CDR3 sequences in total; 16% of them show up just once. The ten largest clones take up around 19% of the sample.

Relative to germline, V is missing 1 base and J is missing 8 bases, with 9 bases of the junction outside any gene match. The germline V gene (reference sequence) gives CDR1 as GTSNPN and CDR2 as SVGIG. The CDR3 contains 14 residues, cysteine and phenylalanine counted. Only the CDR3 portion is preserved as DNA: 42 bases, with reading frame beginning at the first base. According to the study, the label for this sample's time point signals: newly diagnosed GD, antithyroid drugs for less than 3 months. RNA was extracted from PBMCs in TRIzol for both TCR sequencing and RNA sequencing. Graves' disease was diagnosed according to American Thyroid Association guidelines. Patients were recruited from an endocrinology department in Xi'an, China. From each patient, 7.5 to 10 milliliters of peripheral blood was collected into an EDTA anticoagulant tube. Ficoll Paque Plus density gradient separation was used to isolate PBMCs, and no further T cell sorting was done. An Agilent 2100 Bioanalyzer and agarose gel were used to assess RNA quality, and a NanoDrop 2000 was used to measure RNA concentration.

The data were also submitted as part of a second study, on T cells in Graves' hyperthyroidism and ophthalmopathy. From the second report: A patient counted as having stable Graves' hyperthyroidism if no progression to ophthalmopathy occurred over 18 months of follow-up. Hyperthyroidism patients were newly diagnosed, had a disease duration of under 2 months, and were aged 18 to 65 years. Patients with uncontrolled infections, other autoimmune diseases, pregnancy or lactation were excluded. Diagnoses relied on clinical symptoms, serum thyroxine and TRAb, thyroid ultrasound and orbital computed tomography. A first-round RT-PCR of the TCR CDR3 used the HTBI primer set with the Qiagen OneStep RT-PCR kit. Blood samples also contained most of the expanded thyroid clonotypes (frequency above 0.001), which suggests that blood repertoires may reflect thyroid immune responses. A model built on a 13 V-J signature distinguished ophthalmopathy from stable hyperthyroidism, reaching roughly 88% sensitivity and about 81% specificity in cross-validation and 80%/75% in testing. In validation, the model predicted progression to ophthalmopathy a median of roughly 6.1 months before onset, with about 64% sensitivity and roughly 79% specificity. To identify TCR V-J signatures that set the groups apart, the researchers used a discovery cohort of more than 95 patients, made up of around 40 with Graves' ophthalmopathy and 57 with stable Graves' hyperthyroidism. Prospective prediction of ophthalmopathy was tested in an independent validation cohort of some 19 hyperthyroidism patients and 17 patients who later progressed to ophthalmopathy. For training and testing, the roughly 93 patients in the discovery cohort were randomly divided in a 7:3 ratio. Thyroid tissue and blood T-cell repertoires from six Graves' hyperthyroidism patients were also compared in the study. After sampling, hyperthyroidism patients received methimazole starting at 30 mg daily, and ophthalmopathy patients received high-dose intravenous methylprednisolone. Libraries were constructed in a second round of multiplex PCR, after which size selection and purification were carried out. Libraries were sequenced paired-end with 100 bp reads on an Illumina HiSeq2000. SOAPnuke was used to process the raw data, removing reads that contained adapters or uncalled bases, had a mean Phred below 15, or lacked an exact match to the constant primer or identifier. High-quality paired reads were merged using COPE v1.2.5, and each unique nucleotide sequence was defined as a clonotype. MiTCR v1.1 was used to align clonotypes to the IMGT TRBV, TRBD and TRBJ reference segments. Analysis was restricted to V-J combinations with a frequency above 0.0001, which covered about 99% of repertoires. A TCS score was defined as the ratio between F50 (clonal expansion) and ExV (chaos), using BLOSUM62-based TCRdist between CDR3 peptides within each V-J. Welch's t-statistics and random forest reduced 514 V-J features to 13, which were used in a naive Bayes classifier (R e1071). No statistical method was used to set the sample size in advance, and investigators knew the group allocation. The paper reports TCR Vbeta CDR3 sequencing of some 140 peripheral blood samples: over 40 ophthalmopathy, about 75 hyperthyroidism and roughly 17 progressor patients.

The chain is assembled from TRBV30 and TRBJ1-2; 8 central bases correspond to TRBD1. The sequencing here drew on peripheral blood mononuclear cells (PBMCs), taken at new diagnosis, from a patient treated with antithyroid drugs. The sequence was obtained from a woman under 40 with Graves disease. Donor details come from another sample of the same person, matched by shared clones. The CDR3 is CAWSGLRTGLGYTF. The DNA sequence is as follows: TGTGCCTGGAGTGGACTGAGGACAGGGCTCGGCTACACCTTC.